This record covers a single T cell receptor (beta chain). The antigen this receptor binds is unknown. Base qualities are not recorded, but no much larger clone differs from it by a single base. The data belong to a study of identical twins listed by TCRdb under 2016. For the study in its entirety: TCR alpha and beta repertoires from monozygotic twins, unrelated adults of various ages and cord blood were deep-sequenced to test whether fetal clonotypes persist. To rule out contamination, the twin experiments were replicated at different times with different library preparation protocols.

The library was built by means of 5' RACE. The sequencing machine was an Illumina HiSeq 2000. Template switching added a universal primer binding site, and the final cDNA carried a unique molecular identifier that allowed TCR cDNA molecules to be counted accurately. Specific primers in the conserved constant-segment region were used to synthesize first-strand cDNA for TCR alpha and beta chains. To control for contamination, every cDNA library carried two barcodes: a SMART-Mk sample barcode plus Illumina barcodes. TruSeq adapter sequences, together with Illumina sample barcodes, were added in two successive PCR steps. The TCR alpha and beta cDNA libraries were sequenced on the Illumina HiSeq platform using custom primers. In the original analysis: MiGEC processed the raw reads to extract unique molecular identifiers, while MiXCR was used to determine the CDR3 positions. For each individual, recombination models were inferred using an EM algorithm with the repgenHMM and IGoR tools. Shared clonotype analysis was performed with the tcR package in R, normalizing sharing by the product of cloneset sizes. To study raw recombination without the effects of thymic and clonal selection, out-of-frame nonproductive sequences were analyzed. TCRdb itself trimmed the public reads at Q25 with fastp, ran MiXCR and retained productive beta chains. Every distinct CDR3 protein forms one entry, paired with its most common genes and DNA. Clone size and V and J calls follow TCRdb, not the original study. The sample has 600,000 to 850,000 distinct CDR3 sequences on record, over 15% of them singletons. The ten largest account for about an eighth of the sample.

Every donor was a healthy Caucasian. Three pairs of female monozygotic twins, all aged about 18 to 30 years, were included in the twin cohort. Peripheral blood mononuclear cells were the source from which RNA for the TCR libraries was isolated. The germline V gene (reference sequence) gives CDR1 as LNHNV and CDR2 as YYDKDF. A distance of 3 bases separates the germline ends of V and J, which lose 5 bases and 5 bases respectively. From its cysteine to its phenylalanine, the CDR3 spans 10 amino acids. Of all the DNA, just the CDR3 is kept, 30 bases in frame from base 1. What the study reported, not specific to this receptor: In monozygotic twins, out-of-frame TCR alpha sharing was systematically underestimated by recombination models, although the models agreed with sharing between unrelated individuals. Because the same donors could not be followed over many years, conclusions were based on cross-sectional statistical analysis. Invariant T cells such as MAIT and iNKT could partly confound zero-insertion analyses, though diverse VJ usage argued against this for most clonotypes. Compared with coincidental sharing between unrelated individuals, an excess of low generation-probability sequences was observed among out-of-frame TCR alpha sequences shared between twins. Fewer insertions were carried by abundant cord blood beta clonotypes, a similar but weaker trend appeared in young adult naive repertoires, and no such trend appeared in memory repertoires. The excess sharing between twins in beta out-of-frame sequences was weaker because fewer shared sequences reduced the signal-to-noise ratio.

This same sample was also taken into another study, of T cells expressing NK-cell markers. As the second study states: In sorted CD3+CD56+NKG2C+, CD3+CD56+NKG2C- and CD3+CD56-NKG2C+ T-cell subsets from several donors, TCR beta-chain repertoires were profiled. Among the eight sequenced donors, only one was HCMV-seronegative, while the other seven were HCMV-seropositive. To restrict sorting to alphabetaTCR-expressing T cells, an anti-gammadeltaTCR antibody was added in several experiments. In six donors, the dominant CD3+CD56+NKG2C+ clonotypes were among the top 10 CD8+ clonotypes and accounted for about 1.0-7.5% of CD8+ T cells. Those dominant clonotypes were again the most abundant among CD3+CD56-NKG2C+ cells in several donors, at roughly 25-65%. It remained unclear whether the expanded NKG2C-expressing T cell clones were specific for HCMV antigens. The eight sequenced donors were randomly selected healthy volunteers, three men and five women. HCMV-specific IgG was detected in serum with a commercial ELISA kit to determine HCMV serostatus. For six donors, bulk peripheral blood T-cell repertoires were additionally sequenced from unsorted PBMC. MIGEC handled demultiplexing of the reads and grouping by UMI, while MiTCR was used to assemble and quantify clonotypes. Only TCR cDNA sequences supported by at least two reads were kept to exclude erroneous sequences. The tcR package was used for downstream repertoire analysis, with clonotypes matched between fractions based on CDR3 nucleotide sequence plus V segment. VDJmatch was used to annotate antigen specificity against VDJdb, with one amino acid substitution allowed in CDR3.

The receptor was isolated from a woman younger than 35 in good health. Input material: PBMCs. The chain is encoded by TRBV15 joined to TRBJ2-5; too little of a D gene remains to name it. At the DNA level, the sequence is TGTGCCACCAGCGGCGAGACCCAGTACTTC. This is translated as CATSGETQYF.